This T cell receptor beta chain was identified in a study of CD8+ T cells in alopecia areata. Sample treatment: oral pan-JAK inhibitor, 5-10 mg twice daily. Extracted RNA was reverse transcribed into cDNA, the sequencing template. Generated by immunoSEQ multiplex PCR, the TCRdb table keeps only in-frame clones and is missing some. The table lists about 260,000 clones, about 62% of them singletons. This clone has more than one count but fewer than ten. The antigen is undetermined. The CDR3 is 14 amino acids. Trimming removed 0 bases at V and 6 bases at J, with 13 bases between. CDR1 and CDR2 from the germline V gene are GTSNPN and SVGIG (reference sequence). Broader study findings: Mouse data revealed clearer TCR sharing than patient data did, a gap possibly tied to HLA. Sequenced scalp T cells also include alphabeta T cells resident in normal skin.

Material: CD4+ T cells sorted from blood, obtained at roughly week 52, from a patient treated with tofacitinib. The chain recombines TRBV30 with TRBJ2-3; perhaps TRBD2 as D (5 bases). The TCR sequence derives from a human donor with alopecia areata. CDR3 coding DNA: TGTGCCTGGAGTGTCCCACTAGTTGCCGATACGCAGTATTTT. It yields the protein CAWSVPLVADTQYF. The full variable domain, completed using reference TRBV30 and TRBJ2-3, is SQTIHQWPATLVQPVGSPLSLECTVEGTSNPNLYWYRQAAGRGLQLLFYSVGIGQISSEVPQNLSASRPQDRQFILSSKKLLLSDSGFYLCAWSVPLVADTQYFGPGTRLTVL.